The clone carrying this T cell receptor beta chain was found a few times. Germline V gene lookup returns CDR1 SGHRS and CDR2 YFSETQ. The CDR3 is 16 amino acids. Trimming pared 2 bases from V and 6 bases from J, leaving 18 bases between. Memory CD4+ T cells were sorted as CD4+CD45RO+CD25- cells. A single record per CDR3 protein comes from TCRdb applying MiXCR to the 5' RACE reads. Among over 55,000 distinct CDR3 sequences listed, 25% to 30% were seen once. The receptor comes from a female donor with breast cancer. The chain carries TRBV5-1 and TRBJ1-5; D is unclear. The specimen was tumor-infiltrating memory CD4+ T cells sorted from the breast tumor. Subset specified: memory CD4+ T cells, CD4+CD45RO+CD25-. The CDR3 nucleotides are TGCGCCAGCAGCTTAGGAGCGGTTGAGGTTGGTCAGCCCCAGCATTTT. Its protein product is CASSLGAVEVGQPQHF. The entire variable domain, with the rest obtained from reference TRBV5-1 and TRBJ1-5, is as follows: KAGVTQTPRYLIKTRGQQVTLSCSPISGHRSVSWYQQTPGQGLQFLFEYFSETQRNKGNFPGRFSGRQFSNSRSEMNVSTLELGDSALYLCASSLGAVEVGQPQHFGDGTRLSIL.